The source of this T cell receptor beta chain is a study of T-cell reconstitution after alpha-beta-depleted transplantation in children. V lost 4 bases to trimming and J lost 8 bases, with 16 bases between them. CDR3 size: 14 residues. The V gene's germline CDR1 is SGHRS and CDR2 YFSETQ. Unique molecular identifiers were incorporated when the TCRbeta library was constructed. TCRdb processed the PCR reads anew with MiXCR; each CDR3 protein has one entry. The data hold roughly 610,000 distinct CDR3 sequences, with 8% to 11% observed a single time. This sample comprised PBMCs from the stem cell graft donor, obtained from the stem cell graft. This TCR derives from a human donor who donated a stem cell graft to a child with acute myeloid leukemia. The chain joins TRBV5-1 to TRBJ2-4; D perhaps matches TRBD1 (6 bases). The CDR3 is CASSRYTTGDIQYF. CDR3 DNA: TGCGCCAGCAGCAGATATACGACAGGCGACATTCAGTACTTC.